Listed here are 24 T cell receptor beta chains from one sample, sequenced in a study of T cell repertoires in cytomegalovirus infection. Their target antigens are unknown. TCRdb re-called the reads through MiXCR, storing one row per CDR3 protein. Among approximately 500,000 distinct CDR3 sequences listed, 33% were seen once. The sample consisted of cultured PBMCs, taken from culture after CMV antigen stimulation. The receptor set was obtained from a human donor in good health (CMV status not recorded). Some clones in this sample may be carry-over from other donors' samples.

This clonotype has just a few counts. The chain combines TRBV25-1 with TRBJ2-1; 9 bases match TRBD2. This CDR3 region has 17 residues. J gave up 7 bases and V 4 bases, and 14 bases lay outside the gene matches. Germline CDR1 and CDR2: MGHDK and SYGVNS. CDR3 DNA sequence: TGTGCCAGCAGTGGCCCGACTCTTGCGGGAGGGTTGAATGAGCAGTTCTTC. Translated, it gives CASSGPTLAGGLNEQFF. Based on the CDR3 plus reference TRBV25-1 and TRBJ2-1, the full variable domain is EADIYQTPRYLVIGTGKKITLECSQTMGHDKMYWYQQDPGMELHLIHYSYGVNSTEKGDLSSESTVSRIRTEHFPLTLESARPSHTSQYLCASSGPTLAGGLNEQFFGPGTRLTVL.

The chain uses TRBV6-6 and TRBJ2-1; D call uncertain. The CDR3 has 14 amino acids. CDR1 and CDR2 (germline): MNHNY, SVGAGI (reference sequence). V shed 5 bases and J shed 6 bases, with 14 bases lying between them. In nucleotides, the CDR3 is TGTGCCAGCAGTGAGTATGGGGTGATCAATGAGCAGTTCTTC. Protein: CASSEYGVINEQFF.

The gene calls are TRBV4-3 and TRBJ2-6; D is unclear. Germline V lookup: CDR1 LGHNA, CDR2 YSLEER. Trimming removed 4 bases from V and 2 bases from J, with 9 bases in between. This CDR3 is 15 amino acids long. Here the CDR3 reads CASSRGPPGANVLTF. The CDR3 nucleotides are TGCGCCAGCAGCCGAGGTCCCCCTGGGGCCAACGTCCTGACTTTC.

This chain uses TRBV28 with TRBJ2-7; 7 bases line up with TRBD2. This CDR3 contains 17 residues. CDR1 MDHEN and CDR2 SYDVKM come from the germline V gene. V trimming: 3 bases; J trimming: 0 bases; junction bases outside the gene matches: 11. In nucleotides, the CDR3 is TGTGCCAGCAGTTTTTCCTTGCGGGAGATAAACTCCTACGAGCAGTACTTC. It yields the protein CASSFSLREINSYEQYF.

Remarks on this clonotype: With a much larger clone just one base away, this may be a read error. V and J are TRBV7-2 and TRBJ2-3; 8 bases are a match to TRBD2. J was trimmed by 2 bases and V by 2 bases; bases with no gene match: 3. CDR1 and CDR2 from the germline V gene are SGHTA and FQGNSA. The CDR3 runs 15 residues. The CDR3 is CASSLRLAITDTQYF. The DNA for the CDR3 is TGTGCCAGCAGCTTACGACTAGCGATCACAGATACGCAGTATTTT.

The genes are TRBV27 and TRBJ2-7; D might be TRBD2 (5 bases). The CDR3 consists of 15 residues. Per the germline V gene, CDR1 is MNHEY and CDR2 is SMNVEV (reference sequence). V gave up 5 bases and J gave up 5 bases, with 19 bases separating them. The CDR3 nucleotides are TGTGCCAGCAGTCCCCGGGCCCGGGAACCCCACGAGCAGTACTTC. Its protein is CASSPRAREPHEQYF.

The gene calls are TRBV6-2 or TRBV6-3 and TRBJ2-5, with 10 bases lining up with TRBD2. In germline, CDR1 is MNHEY, CDR2 SVGEGT. The CDR3 contains 16 residues. V dropped 2 bases and J dropped 1; count of bases not matched to a gene: 4. In DNA form, the CDR3 reads TGTGCCAGCAGTTACGGGACTAGCGCCTTCCAAGAGACCCAGTACTTC. Translating it yields CASSYGTSAFQETQYF.

This clonotype was detected only a few times. The chain is built from TRBV7-3 and TRBJ2-7, with 9 bases matching TRBD2. The germline V gene has CDR1 SGHTA and CDR2 FQGTGA. CDR3 length: 17 amino acids. With 5 bases clipped from V and 5 bases from J, the junction kept 16 bases outside the gene matches. Here the CDR3 DNA reads TGTGCCAGCAGCACCTTTTTATTAGCGGGAGCACGCCACGAGCAGTACTTC. It specifies CASSTFLLAGARHEQYF.

The V gene is TRBV4-1, the J gene TRBJ2-3, with 13 nucleotides matching TRBD2. CDR1 is MGHRA, CDR2 YSYEKL, per germline. With V trimmed by 1 base and J by 3 bases, 4 bases remained unmatched. The CDR3 loop spans 17 amino acids. In DNA form, the CDR3 reads TGCGCCAGCAGCCAAGTCGGGACTAGCGGGACTACAGATACGCAGTATTTT. Amino acid sequence: CASSQVGTSGTTDTQYF.

This chain joins TRBV10-3 and TRBJ2-6; no clear D. The V end lost 3 bases, the J end lost 4 bases, and 7 bases lay between the germline ends. The CDR3 is 14 residues long. Germline CDR1 ENHRY, CDR2 SYGVKD. The CDR3 region has the DNA TGTGCCATCAGTGACCGCCCCGGGGCCAACGTCCTGACTTTC. Protein product: CAISDRPGANVLTF.

This clonotype has a count of ten or more. The rearrangement joins TRBV7-2 to TRBJ2-5, with D uncertain. The V and J ends lost 0 bases and 2 bases respectively, with 10 bases between them. Germline values: CDR1 SGHTA, CDR2 FQGNSA. This CDR3 is 15 amino acids long. The CDR3 protein is CASSLALFTQETQYF. The CDR3 nucleotides read TGTGCCAGCAGCTTAGCTCTATTTACACAAGAGACCCAGTACTTC.

In its sample, this clonotype was seen a few times. The rearrangement uses TRBV7-2 and TRBJ2-5, with 13 bases fitting TRBD2. The length of the CDR3 is 17 residues. Germline CDR1 and CDR2: SGHTA and FQGNSA. With 2 bases clipped from V and 5 bases from J, the junction kept 8 bases outside the gene matches. This chain's CDR3 is CASSLSFKLAGGETQYF. CDR3 bases: TGTGCCAGCAGCTTATCATTCAAACTAGCGGGAGGGGAGACCCAGTACTTC.

This chain links TRBV6-2 or TRBV6-3 with TRBJ1-5, with 7 bases identical to TRBD1. CDR1 is MNHEY and CDR2 is SVGEGT in the germline V gene. Trimming took 2 bases from V and 11 from J; bases not matched to a gene: 15. This CDR3 is built from 16 residues. This CDR3 reads CASSYRTQTGMVAQHF. CDR3 nucleotides: TGTGCCAGCAGTTACAGGACTCAGACAGGGATGGTGGCCCAGCATTTT.

The chain has TRBV24-1 and TRBJ1-1, with D possibly TRBD1 on 5 matching bases. The CDR3 contains 14 residues. V was shortened by 5 bases and J by 1 base, with 10 bases between the two germline ends. In germline, CDR1 is KGHDR, CDR2 SFDVKD. The CDR3 is CATSVGGTNTEAFF. The CDR3 nucleotides read TGTGCCACCAGTGTAGGAGGGACGAACACTGAAGCTTTCTTT.

This clonotype appeared many times. The genes are TRBV7-8 and TRBJ2-3; D gene uncertain. CDR1 SGHVS and CDR2 FQNEAQ come from the germline V gene. The length of the CDR3 is 17 residues. The V and J ends lost 3 bases and 2 bases respectively, with 18 bases between them. CDR3 protein: CASSFASRSRYTDTQYF. The CDR3 nucleotides are TGTGCCAGCAGCTTCGCTTCAAGGAGTAGATACACAGATACGCAGTATTTT.

This clonotype showed up just a few times. The chain joins TRBV20-1 to TRBJ2-7; D is unresolved. Trimming removed 3 bases at V and 5 bases at J, with 5 bases between. The CDR3 extends over 10 amino acids. The germline CDR1 and CDR2 sequences are DFQATT and SNEGSKA (reference sequence). As DNA, the CDR3 is TGCAGTGCTAGTAAGGACGAGCAGTACTTC. Encoded protein: CSASKDEQYF.

This clonotype was seen more than once but under ten times. The chain joins TRBV19 to TRBJ2-1; D remains ambiguous. The CDR3 has 13 amino acids. Trimming cost V 7 bases and J 9 bases, with 16 bases left between them. Germline CDR1 reads LNHDA; CDR2 reads SQIVND (reference sequence). CDR3 sequence (DNA): TGTGCCAGTAATACAAGGCTGATAAGTGAGCAGTTCTTC. Amino acid sequence: CASNTRLISEQFF.

The J gene is TRBJ2-5, the V gene TRBV7-9, with a tentative D call TRBD2 (6 bases). Germline V lookup: CDR1 SEHNR, CDR2 FQNEAQ (reference sequence). Trimming pared 5 bases from V and 4 bases from J, leaving 26 bases between. The CDR3 runs 18 residues. DNA of the CDR3: TGTGCCAGCAGCCCGAAACCGGGACTCAGACTGATGGGAGAGACCCAGTACTTC. This translates into CASSPKPGLRLMGETQYF.

The chain has TRBV6-2 or TRBV6-3 and TRBJ2-7; 9 nucleotides agree with TRBD2. The CDR3 spans 12 residues. Germline V gene data show CDR1 as MNHEY and CDR2 as SVGEGT. J lost 10 bases, V lost 0 bases, and 1 base had no gene match. CDR3 region: CASSYSTSGQYF. The CDR3 nucleotides read TGTGCCAGCAGTTACTCGACTAGCGGACAGTACTTC.

This clonotype occurred many times. In DNA form, the CDR3 reads TGTGCCAGCAGCTTAGAGGGGGCAGGTGAGCAGTTCTTC. Its translation is CASSLEGAGEQFF. The V and J genes are TRBV7-9 and TRBJ2-1, with 7 positions matching TRBD1. Germline assignment: CDR1 SEHNR and CDR2 FQNEAQ (reference sequence). This CDR3 contains 13 residues. Trimming took 1 base from V and 9 from J; bases not matched to a gene: 3.

V usage is TRBV7-9 and J usage is TRBJ1-2; TRBD1 matches 7 bases. J gave up 4 bases and V 8 bases, and 16 bases lay outside the gene matches. Per the germline V gene, CDR1 is SEHNR and CDR2 is FQNEAQ (reference sequence). This CDR3 has 16 residues. CDR3 sequence reads: CASLQGRTGTTYGYTF. In nucleotides, the CDR3 is TGTGCCAGCCTTCAAGGAAGGACAGGAACCACCTATGGCTACACCTTC. The full variable domain, in which reference TRBV7-9 and TRBJ1-2 provide the parts outside the CDR3, is DTGVSQNPRHKITKRGQNVTFRCDPISEHNRLYWYRQTLGQGPEFLTYFQNEAQLEKSRLLSDRFSAERPKGSFSTLEIQRTEQGDSAMYLCASLQGRTGTTYGYTFGSGTRLTVV.

This clonotype was recorded a few times. The chain carries TRBV7-6 and TRBJ2-7, with D perhaps matching TRBD1 (6 bases). The length of the CDR3 is 15 residues. Between the trimmed V and J ends, which lost 5 bases and 4 bases, there was a span of 18 bases. Germline V lookup: CDR1 SGHVS, CDR2 FNYEAQ. The chain's CDR3 is CASSQTTGLLYEQYF. The CDR3 DNA sequence: TGTGCCAGCAGCCAGACTACAGGGCTCCTGTACGAGCAGTACTTC.

This clonotype came up once. The chain couples TRBV4-3 to TRBJ2-5; maybe TRBD2 (5 bases). CDR3 size: 16 residues. Germline V CDR1 and CDR2: LGHNA, YSLEER. V gave up 1 base and J gave up 5 bases, with 17 bases separating them. The CDR3: CASSQGADLSGETQYF. In DNA form, the CDR3 reads TGCGCCAGCAGCCAAGGTGCCGACCTCTCGGGGGAGACCCAGTACTTC.

In its sample, this clonotype was seen a few times. The gene calls are TRBV7-2 and TRBJ1-5, with TRBD1 identical over 8 bases. There are 14 residues in the CDR3. Germline V gives CDR1 SGHTA, CDR2 FQGNSA. The junction had 10 bases not matched to a gene; V was cut back by 7 bases and J by 8 bases. CDR3 sequence: CASNGQGLSEPQHF. The CDR3 bases are TGTGCCAGCAACGGACAGGGCCTGTCGGAGCCCCAGCATTTT.